This T cell receptor beta chain derives from a study of shared clonotypes between healthy human individuals. On the study more broadly: Each donor's CD4 naive and CD4 memory cells filled three plates apiece, CD8 naive two, and CD8 memory one.

V shed 3 bases and J shed 4 bases, with 9 bases lying between them. The CDR3 contains 13 residues. Germline V gene sequence: CDR1 SNHLY, CDR2 FYNNEI. TCRdb keeps only in-frame clones here, not all; method: immunoSEQ multiplex PCR. The table records 2 million to 2.5 million clones, over 90% of them present only once. Donors, without exception, were Caucasian adults residing in Nashville, Tennessee. Sequences were obtained from naive CD4+ T cells from PBMCs. Noted subset: CD45RA+ positively selected. V and J are TRBV2 and TRBJ1-2; possibly TRBD1 for D (6 bases). The TCR was taken from a man aged 18 to 29 in good health. Some clones in this sample may be carry-over from other donors' samples. CDR3 loop: CASSDRGFYGYTF. The CDR3 DNA reads TGTGCCAGCAGTGACAGGGGATTCTATGGCTACACCTTC.